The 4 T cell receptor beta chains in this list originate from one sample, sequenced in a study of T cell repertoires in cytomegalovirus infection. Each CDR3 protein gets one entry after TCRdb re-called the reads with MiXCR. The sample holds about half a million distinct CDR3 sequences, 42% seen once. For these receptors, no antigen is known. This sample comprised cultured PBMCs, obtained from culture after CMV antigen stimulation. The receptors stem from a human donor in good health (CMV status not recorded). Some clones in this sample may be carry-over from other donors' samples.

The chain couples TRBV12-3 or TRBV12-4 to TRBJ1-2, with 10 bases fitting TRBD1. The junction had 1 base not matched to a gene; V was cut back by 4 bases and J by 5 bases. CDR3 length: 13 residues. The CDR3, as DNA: TGTGCCAGCAGTTGGACAGGGGGATATGGCTACACCTTC. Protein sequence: CASSWTGGYGYTF.

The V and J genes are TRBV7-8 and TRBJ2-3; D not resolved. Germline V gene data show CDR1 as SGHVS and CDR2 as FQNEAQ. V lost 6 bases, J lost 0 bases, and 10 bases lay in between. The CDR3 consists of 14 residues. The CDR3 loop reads CASSPKTSTDTQYF. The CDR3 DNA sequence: TGTGCCAGCAGTCCTAAAACGAGCACAGATACGCAGTATTTT.

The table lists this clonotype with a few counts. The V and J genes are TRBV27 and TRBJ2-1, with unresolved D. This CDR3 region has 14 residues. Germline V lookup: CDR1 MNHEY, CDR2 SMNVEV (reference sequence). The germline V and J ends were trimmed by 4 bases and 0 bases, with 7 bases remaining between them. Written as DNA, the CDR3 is TGTGCCAGCAGTTGGGTTAGCTCCTACAATGAGCAGTTCTTC. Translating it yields CASSWVSSYNEQFF.

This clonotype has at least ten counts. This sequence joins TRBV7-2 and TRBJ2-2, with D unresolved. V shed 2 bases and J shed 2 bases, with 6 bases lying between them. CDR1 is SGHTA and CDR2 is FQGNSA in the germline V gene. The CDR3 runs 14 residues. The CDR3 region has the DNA TGTGCCAGCAGCTTAAGGCTCAACACCGGGGAGCTGTTTTTT. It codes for CASSLRLNTGELFF.